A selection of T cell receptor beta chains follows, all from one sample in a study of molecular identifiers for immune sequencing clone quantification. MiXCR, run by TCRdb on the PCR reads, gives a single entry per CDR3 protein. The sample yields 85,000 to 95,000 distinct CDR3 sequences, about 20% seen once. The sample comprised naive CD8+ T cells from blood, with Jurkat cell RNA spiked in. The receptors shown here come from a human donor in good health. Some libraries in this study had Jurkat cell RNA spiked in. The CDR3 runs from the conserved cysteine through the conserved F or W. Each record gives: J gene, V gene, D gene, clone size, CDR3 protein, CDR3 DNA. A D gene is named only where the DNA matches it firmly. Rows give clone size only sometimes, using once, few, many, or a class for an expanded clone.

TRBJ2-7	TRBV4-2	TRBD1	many	CASSQDLGDREFNYEQYF	TGTGCCAGCAGCCAAGATCTTGGAGACAGGGAATTTAACTACGAGCAGTACTTC
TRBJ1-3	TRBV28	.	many	CASSFDRNSGNTIYF	TGTGCCAGCAGTTTCGACAGGAACTCTGGAAACACCATATATTTT
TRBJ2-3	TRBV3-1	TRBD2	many	CASSLLAVTDTQYF	TGTGCCAGCAGCCTCCTAGCGGTCACAGATACGCAGTATTTT
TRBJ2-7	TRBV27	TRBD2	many	CASSFGLAGVGEQYF	TGTGCCAGCAGTTTCGGGCTAGCGGGAGTAGGCGAGCAGTACTTC
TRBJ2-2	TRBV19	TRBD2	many	CASKIAGRGTGELFF	TGTGCCAGTAAAATAGCGGGACGGGGCACCGGGGAGCTGTTTTTT
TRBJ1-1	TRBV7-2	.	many	CASSLGQEAFF	TGTGCCAGCAGCTTAGGACAGGAAGCTTTCTTT
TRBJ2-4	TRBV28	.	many	CASRETTMLAKNIQYF	TGTGCCAGCAGAGAGACTACCATGCTAGCCAAAAACATTCAGTACTTC
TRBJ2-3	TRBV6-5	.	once	CASGHSGETDTQYF	TGTGCCAGCGGTCACTCCGGGGAAACAGATACGCAGTATTTT
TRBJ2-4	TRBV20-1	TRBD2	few	CSARSPRLAGRLAKNIQYF	TGCAGTGCTAGATCCCCCAGACTAGCGGGGAGACTAGCCAAAAACATTCAGTACTTC
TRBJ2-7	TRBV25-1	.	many	CASRAGTYAYEQYF	TGTGCCAGCAGGGCCGGGACTTATGCCTACGAGCAGTACTTC
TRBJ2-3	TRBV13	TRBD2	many	CASRTAGTTDTQYF	TGTGCCAGCAGAACAGCGGGAACCACAGATACGCAGTATTTT
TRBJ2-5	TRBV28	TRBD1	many	CASRAGQGRLETQYF	TGTGCCAGCAGAGCGGGACAGGGGAGACTAGAGACCCAGTACTTC
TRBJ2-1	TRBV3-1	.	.	CASSPQGGSYNEQFF	TGTGCCAGCAGCCCCCAGGGGGGATCCTACAATGAGCAGTTCTTC
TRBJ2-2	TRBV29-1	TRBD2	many	CSCRGGTDLTGELFF	TGCAGCTGCCGGGGGGGCACGGATCTCACCGGGGAGCTGTTTTTT
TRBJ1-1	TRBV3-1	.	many	CASSQLVPGWNTEAFF	TGTGCCAGCAGCCAATTGGTTCCAGGCTGGAACACTGAAGCTTTCTTT
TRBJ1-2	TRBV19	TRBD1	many	CAVFGGGDYGYTF	TGTGCCGTGTTTGGAGGGGGCGACTATGGCTACACCTTC
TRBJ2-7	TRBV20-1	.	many	CSATPGHEQYF	TGCAGTGCTACCCCCGGGCACGAGCAGTACTTC
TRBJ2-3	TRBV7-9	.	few	CASGYIYGRSYLTDTQYF	TGTGCCAGCGGCTACATTTATGGCCGAAGCTACCTCACAGATACGCAGTATTTT
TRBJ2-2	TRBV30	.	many	CAWSSPGAPDTGELFF	TGTGCCTGGAGCTCCCCGGGGGCACCTGACACCGGGGAGCTGTTTTTT
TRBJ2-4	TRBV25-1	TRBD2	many	CASSDWGGSAKNIQYF	TGTGCCAGCAGTGATTGGGGGGGTTCGGCCAAAAACATTCAGTACTTC
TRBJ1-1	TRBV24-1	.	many	CATAAGPNTEAFF	TGTGCCACCGCGGCCGGGCCGAACACTGAAGCTTTCTTT
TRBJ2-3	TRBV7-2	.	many	CASSLWEGGGRSDTQYF	TGTGCCAGCAGCTTATGGGAGGGGGGAGGGCGGTCAGATACGCAGTATTTT
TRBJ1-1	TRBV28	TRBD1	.	CASSSGQGAYDDTEAFF	TGTGCCAGCAGTTCCGGACAGGGGGCATACGATGACACTGAAGCTTTCTTT
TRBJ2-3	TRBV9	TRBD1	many	CASSRSTGQSTDTQYF	TGTGCCAGCAGCAGATCTACGGGACAGAGCACAGATACGCAGTATTTT
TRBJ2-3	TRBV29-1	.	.	CSVEDKSRRAFTQYF	TGCAGCGTTGAAGATAAAAGTCGGCGGGCCTTTACGCAGTATTTT
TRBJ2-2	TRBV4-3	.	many	CASSQVRIEPRKLFF	TGCGCCAGCAGCCAAGTCAGAATTGAACCTCGGAAGCTGTTTTTT
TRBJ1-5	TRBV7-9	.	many	CASSPDTGQPQHF	TGTGCCAGCAGCCCAGATACAGGGCAGCCCCAGCATTTT
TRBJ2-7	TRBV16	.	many	CASSQLADSQYEQYF	TGTGCCAGCAGCCAATTAGCAGACTCACAATACGAGCAGTACTTC
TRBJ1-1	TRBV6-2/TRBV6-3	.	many	CASSYSEVEAFF	TGTGCCAGCAGTTACTCAGAAGTTGAAGCTTTCTTT
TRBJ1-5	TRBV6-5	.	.	CASSYRRTLPQHF	TGTGCCAGCAGTTACCGCCGGACCCTACCCCAGCATTTT
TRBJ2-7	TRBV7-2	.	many	CASSLVGGAVYEQYF	TGTGCCAGCAGCTTAGTAGGAGGGGCAGTCTACGAGCAGTACTTC
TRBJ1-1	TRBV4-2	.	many	CASSHEDRNTEAFF	TGTGCCAGCAGCCATGAAGACAGGAACACTGAAGCTTTCTTT
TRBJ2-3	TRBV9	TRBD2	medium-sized	CASSPAGEGADTQYF	TGTGCCAGCAGTCCAGCGGGAGAAGGGGCAGATACGCAGTATTTT
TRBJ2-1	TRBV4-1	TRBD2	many	CASSRVVSGGAGDEQFF	TGCGCCAGCAGCCGCGTAGTTAGCGGGGGGGCCGGGGATGAGCAGTTCTTC
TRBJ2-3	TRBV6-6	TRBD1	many	CASSFPGTGLIDTQYF	TGTGCCAGCAGCTTCCCCGGGACAGGGCTAATAGATACGCAGTATTTT